This entry lists 18 T cell receptor beta chains sequenced from one sample in a study of blood T cell repertoires in COVID-19. Measured with immunoSEQ multiplex PCR; TCRdb has only the in-frame clones, and not every one. The data hold 210,000 or so clones, with around 85% observed a single time. What was sequenced was peripheral blood. These receptors came from a man aged 45 to 65 with COVID-19, enrolled during active disease.

This chain connects TRBV29-1 to TRBJ2-3; D not certain. Germline V CDR1 and CDR2: SQVTM, ANQGSEA. The CDR3 has 15 residues. V lost 7 bases to trimming and J lost 2 bases, with 19 bases between them. The CDR3 loop is CSATRVPSLTDTQYF. The CDR3 DNA sequence: TGCAGCGCCACCCGAGTTCCTTCCCTCACAGATACGCAGTATTTT.

The gene calls are TRBV6-5 and TRBJ1-6, with TRBD1 identical over 7 bases. V lost 2 bases, J lost 10 bases, and 5 bases stayed unmatched. The CDR3 contains 14 residues. The germline V gene has CDR1 MNHEY and CDR2 SVGAGI. In nucleotides, the CDR3 is TGTGCCAGCAGTTACCAGGGGGGAAGGTCACCCCTCCACTTT. Encoded protein: CASSYQGGRSPLHF.

This clone was detected a few times. V usage is TRBV4-3 and J usage is TRBJ2-3; 9 bases map to TRBD1. V gave up 4 bases and J gave up 2 bases; unmatched junction bases: 7. The CDR3 is 16 residues long. Germline V gene lookup returns CDR1 LGHNA and CDR2 YSLEER. The CDR3 sequence: CASSRGQGSLTDTQYF. The DNA for the CDR3 is TGCGCCAGCAGCCGAGGACAGGGGAGCCTCACAGATACGCAGTATTTT.

The rearrangement uses TRBV9 and TRBJ2-7; perhaps TRBD2 as D (7 bases). V was clipped by 3 bases and J by 5 bases, with 18 bases between them. Germline V lookup: CDR1 SGDLS, CDR2 YYNGEE. CDR3 length equals 15 residues. In DNA form, the CDR3 reads TGTGCCAGCAGCGCTGCGGGGGCCCGCTGGAACGAGCAGTACTTC. Translated: CASSAAGARWNEQYF.

CDR3 DNA: TGTGCCAGCAGTGAACGACACCATTATGGCTACACCTTC. Translating it yields CASSERHHYGYTF. The V and J genes are TRBV6-1 and TRBJ1-2; D gene uncertain. This CDR3 contains 13 residues. Germline V gene sequence: CDR1 MNHNS, CDR2 SASEGT. V was pared by 2 bases and J by 5 bases, with 9 bases between.

The chain is built from TRBV5-4 and TRBJ2-5; TRBD2 aligns across 9 bases. Germline V gene data show CDR1 as SGHNT and CDR2 as YYREEE (reference sequence). This CDR3 has 15 amino acids. With V trimmed by 4 bases and J by 5 bases, 9 bases remained unmatched. The CDR3 DNA follows: TGTGCCAGCAGCGATCCCGGGACTAGCAGTGAGACCCAGTACTTC. Protein: CASSDPGTSSETQYF.

V is TRBV25-1 and J is TRBJ2-3; D perhaps matches TRBD1 (5 bases). The CDR3 covers 12 residues. The germline V and J ends were trimmed by 5 bases and 10 bases, with 13 bases remaining between them. The V gene's germline CDR1 is MGHDK and CDR2 SYGVNS. The CDR3 sequence is CASSPGAPPQYF. For the CDR3, the DNA is TGTGCCAGCAGTCCTGGGGCCCCTCCGCAGTATTTT. The full variable domain, with the rest looked up from reference TRBV25-1 and TRBJ2-3, is EADIYQTPRYLVIGTGKKITLECSQTMGHDKMYWYQQDPGMELHLIHYSYGVNSTEKGDLSSESTVSRIRTEHFPLTLESARPSHTSQYLCASSPGAPPQYFGPGTRLTVL.

The genes are TRBV6-2 or TRBV6-3 and TRBJ2-3; the match to TRBD2 covers 10 bases. The germline V gene encodes CDR1 MNHEY and CDR2 SVGEGT. After removal of 0 bases from V and 2 bases from J, the junction contained 5 bases not matched to a gene. This CDR3 contains 17 residues. Here the CDR3 reads CASSYSMSGGDTDTQYF. CDR3 sequence (DNA): TGTGCCAGCAGTTACTCGATGAGCGGGGGGGACACAGATACGCAGTATTTT.

The chain employs TRBV6-6 and TRBJ1-2, with 7 bases identical to TRBD1. Germline V CDR1 and CDR2: MNHNY, SVGAGI (reference sequence). The CDR3 is 16 amino acids. Trimming took 4 bases from V and 1 from J; bases not matched to a gene: 9. The CDR3 reads CASSFFQGVFNYGYTF. As DNA, the CDR3 is TGTGCCAGCAGTTTTTTCCAGGGGGTTTTTAACTATGGCTACACCTTC.

The V gene is TRBV5-1, the J gene TRBJ2-7, with 9 bases fitting TRBD1. V lost 3 bases to trimming and J lost 3 bases; unmatched junction nucleotides: 7. There are 15 residues in the CDR3. Germline V lookup: CDR1 SGHRS, CDR2 YFSETQ. CDR3 nucleotide sequence: TGCGCCAGCAGCTCCGGAGGGACAGGGATCTACGAGCAGTACTTC. Residues: CASSSGGTGIYEQYF.

This clone was counted once. V usage is TRBV4-1 and J usage is TRBJ1-4; D is ambiguous. Germline CDR1 is MGHRA and CDR2 is YSYEKL. Trimming removed 2 bases from V and 8 bases from J, with 9 bases in between. The CDR3 consists of 13 residues. In nucleotides, the CDR3 is TGCGCCAGCAGCCAATATCAACAAGAAAAACTGTTTTTT. Translated, it gives CASSQYQQEKLFF.

This clone showed up just once. The rearrangement joins TRBV5-1 to TRBJ1-2; D unresolved. CDR3 length: 14 residues. Germline V CDR1 and CDR2: SGHRS, YFSETQ. V was pared by 0 bases and J by 1 base, with 7 bases between. CDR3 sequence: CASSLDGVNYGYTF. CDR3 DNA sequence: TGCGCCAGCAGCTTGGATGGAGTTAACTATGGCTACACCTTC.

The chain couples TRBV11-2 to TRBJ2-5, with 8 bases fitting TRBD2. The CDR3 contains 14 residues. The V gene's germline CDR1 is SGHAT and CDR2 FQNNGV. Trimming at V came to 5 bases and at J to 4 bases, leaving 6 bases not matched to a gene. Here the CDR3 reads CASSPYGGGETQYF. The CDR3 DNA is TGTGCCAGCAGCCCCTACGGGGGGGGAGAGACCCAGTACTTC.

V is TRBV2 and J is TRBJ1-1, with 7 bases matching TRBD1. The CDR3 consists of 14 residues. V lost 6 bases, J lost 2 bases, and 6 bases stayed unmatched. The germline gives CDR1 SNHLY, CDR2 FYNNEI. The CDR3 region has the DNA TGTGCCAGCAGCCGACAGGGAGCTAACACTGAAGCTTTCTTT. This gives the protein CASSRQGANTEAFF.

This clone has more than one count but fewer than ten. Other DNA variants within this sample encode the same CDR3. J is TRBJ2-7 and V is TRBV6-1; 7 nucleotides match TRBD1. The V segment lost 1 base and the J segment 3 bases; nucleotides outside the gene matches: 3. Germline V gene sequence: CDR1 MNHNS, CDR2 SASEGT. The CDR3 length is 14 residues. The CDR3 protein is CASSEVAGGYEQYF. The CDR3 DNA sequence: TGTGCCAGCAGTGAAGTAGCAGGGGGCTACGAGCAGTACTTC.

The chain uses TRBV28 and TRBJ1-2; D might be TRBD1 (6 bases). The CDR3 has 14 residues. The germline V and J ends were trimmed by 6 bases and 4 bases, with 15 bases remaining between them. Germline V gene data show CDR1 as MDHEN and CDR2 as SYDVKM. CDR3 sequence: CASRSWTASYGYTF. The CDR3 DNA reads as TGTGCCAGCAGGAGTTGGACAGCCTCCTATGGCTACACCTTC.

The chain joins TRBV5-4 to TRBJ1-2, with TRBD1 matching 10 bases. The CDR3 totals 16 residues. The J segment lost 6 bases and the V segment lost 4 bases, leaving 12 bases of the junction unmatched. CDR1 and CDR2 (germline): SGHNT, YYREEE (reference sequence). The CDR3 protein is CASSVGQGTGNNGYTF. Here the CDR3 DNA reads TGTGCCAGCAGCGTGGGACAGGGGACAGGGAATAATGGCTACACCTTC. The whole variable domain, remainder taken from reference TRBV5-4 and TRBJ1-2, is ETGVTQSPTHLIKTRGQQVTLRCSSQSGHNTVSWYQQALGQGPQFIFQYYREEENGRGNFPPRFSGLQFPNYSSELNVNALELDDSALYLCASSVGQGTGNNGYTFGSGTRLTVV.

Of note for this clone: Relative to the germline gene, one junction end is altered; a read error may explain this. This chain uses TRBV7-7 with TRBJ2-3; 7 bases are a match to TRBD1. CDR3 length: 15 amino acids. CDR1 is SSHAT, CDR2 FNYEAQ, per germline (reference sequence). For the CDR3, the DNA is TGTGCTAGCAGCTTAATGACAGGGATGACAGATACGCAGTATTTT. The encoded protein is CASSLMTGMTDTQYF.